Presented here are 30 T cell receptor beta chains from one specimen sequenced in a study of T cell changes during pregnancy in multiple sclerosis. The repertoire was sequenced with immunoSEQ multiplex PCR; TCRdb's copy has only in-frame clones and lacks some. The table includes tens of thousands of clones, approximately 94% detected once. The sample in question was CD8+ T cells from peripheral blood mononuclear cells, obtained in the second trimester of pregnancy. The receptor source for this set is a female donor with multiple sclerosis, enrolled in a pregnancy study.

The chain carries TRBV6-5 and TRBJ2-1; 11 bases agree with TRBD2. CDR3 length: 15 residues. Germline trimming cut 6 bases from V and 2 bases from J; bases unmatched to any gene: 3. The germline V gene has CDR1 MNHEY and CDR2 SVGAGI. CDR3 sequence: CASSPLAGAYNEQFF. The CDR3 DNA is TGTGCCAGCAGCCCACTAGCGGGAGCCTACAATGAGCAGTTCTTC.

This chain uses TRBV19 with TRBJ1-2; 7 positions agree with TRBD1. The V gene's germline CDR1 is LNHDA and CDR2 SQIVND (reference sequence). J lost 5 bases, V lost 6 bases, and 6 bases had no gene match. There are 13 residues in the CDR3. This CDR3 reads CASSEGTEYGYTF. The CDR3 DNA is TGTGCCAGTAGCGAGGGGACAGAGTATGGCTACACCTTC.

The J gene is TRBJ1-5, the V gene TRBV10-1; D is unclear. CDR1 WNHNN and CDR2 SYGVQD come from the germline V gene (reference sequence). The CDR3 loop spans 13 amino acids. V was trimmed by 0 bases and J by 5 bases, leaving 5 bases between them. CDR3 in amino acids: CASSESIYQPQHF. Here the CDR3 DNA reads TGCGCCAGCAGTGAGTCAATATATCAGCCCCAGCATTTT.

The rearrangement uses TRBV5-4 and TRBJ1-1; D possibly corresponds to TRBD1 (5 bases). CDR1 and CDR2 (germline): SGHNT, YYREEE (reference sequence). Trimming removed 0 bases at V and 0 bases at J, with 6 bases between. The CDR3 is 14 residues long. The CDR3 sequence is CASSLDRLNTEAFF. In DNA, the CDR3 is TGTGCCAGCAGCTTGGACAGGCTGAACACTGAAGCTTTCTTT.

The CDR3 DNA sequence: TGTGCCAGCAGTTTAAGAGGGGAGGGCTATGGCTACACCTTC. Amino acid sequence: CASSLRGEGYGYTF. The chain uses TRBV27 and TRBJ1-2; possible D gene TRBD1, 5 bases. CDR3 length: 14 amino acids. Germline assignment: CDR1 MNHEY and CDR2 SMNVEV (reference sequence). Trimming stripped 2 bases from V and 4 bases from J, with 11 bases between.

This chain connects TRBV11-2 to TRBJ2-7, with TRBD2 matching 9 bases. Germline CDR1 SGHAT, CDR2 FQNNGV. J lost 2 bases, V lost 0 bases, and 2 bases had no gene match. This CDR3 spans 15 amino acids. This chain's CDR3 is CASSLEASGAYEQYF. The CDR3 DNA reads TGTGCCAGCAGCTTAGAGGCTAGCGGGGCCTACGAGCAGTACTTC. Drawing the rest from reference TRBV11-2 and TRBJ2-7, the complete variable domain is EAGVAQSPRYKIIEKRQSVAFWCNPISGHATLYWYQQILGQGPKLLIQFQNNGVVDDSQLPKDRFSAERLKGVDSTLKIQPAKLEDSAVYLCASSLEASGAYEQYFGPGTRLTVT.

The chain recombines TRBV7-9 with TRBJ1-4; 7 bases fit TRBD1. In germline, CDR1 is SEHNR, CDR2 FQNEAQ (reference sequence). The CDR3 covers 17 residues. V lost 3 bases and J lost 0; bases outside the gene matches: 7. The CDR3 loop reads CASSFGTELATNEKLFF. DNA for the CDR3: TGTGCCAGCAGCTTCGGGACAGAACTTGCAACTAATGAAAAACTGTTTTTT.

V gene TRBV28 combines with J gene TRBJ1-2, with 8 bases fitting TRBD1. Germline V gene lookup returns CDR1 MDHEN and CDR2 SYDVKM. With V trimmed by 6 bases and J by 8 bases, 11 bases remained unmatched. The CDR3 has 14 amino acids. The DNA for the CDR3 is TGTGCCAGCAGCTATGACAGGGGCCTTTGGGGCTACACCTTC. Translation gives CASSYDRGLWGYTF.

The gene calls are TRBV7-2 and TRBJ2-3; TRBD1 is a possible D gene (5 bases). Germline CDR1 and CDR2: SGHTA and FQGNSA. Deletions cut 1 base from V and 4 bases from J, with 12 bases between. The CDR3 totals 15 residues. CDR3 sequence: CASSLEPARADTQYF. The CDR3 bases are TGTGCCAGCAGCTTAGAACCGGCCAGGGCAGATACGCAGTATTTT.

This chain connects TRBV6-6 to TRBJ2-7; TRBD2 is a possible D gene (6 bases). The CDR3 is 11 amino acids. Germline V gene data show CDR1 as MNHNY and CDR2 as SVGAGI (reference sequence). V shed 5 bases and J shed 6 bases, with 8 bases lying between them. This chain's CDR3 is CASSAGGEQYF. CDR3 nucleotides: TGTGCCAGCAGTGCCGGGGGCGAGCAGTACTTC.

V gene TRBV4-2 combines with J gene TRBJ2-7; 7 bases match TRBD1. CDR1 and CDR2 (germline): LGHNA, YNFKEQ. The V segment lost 0 bases and the J segment 2 bases; nucleotides outside the gene matches: 10. The CDR3 totals 17 residues. Here the CDR3 reads CASSQDLTGQVTYEQYF. CDR3 in DNA: TGTGCCAGCAGCCAAGATCTGACTGGACAGGTAACCTACGAGCAGTACTTC.

This chain joins TRBV7-9 and TRBJ2-2; TRBD2 matches at 8 bases. V was pared by 5 bases and J by 4 bases, with 9 bases of the junction left unmatched. The V gene's germline CDR1 is SEHNR and CDR2 FQNEAQ (reference sequence). The CDR3 runs 16 residues. Here the CDR3 reads CASSARLAGITGELFF. The CDR3 DNA reads TGTGCCAGCAGCGCCCGGTTAGCGGGGATCACCGGGGAGCTGTTTTTT. Together with reference TRBV7-9 and TRBJ2-2, the CDR3 gives the full variable domain: DTGVSQNPRHKITKRGQNVTFRCDPISEHNRLYWYRQTLGQGPEFLTYFQNEAQLEKSRLLSDRFSAERPKGSFSTLEIQRTEQGDSAMYLCASSARLAGITGELFFGEGSRLTVL.

This clone was recorded once. This chain connects TRBV25-1 to TRBJ2-1, with D possibly matching TRBD2 (7 bases). The germline V gene has CDR1 MGHDK and CDR2 SYGVNS. V lost 3 bases and J lost 8, with 11 bases in between. The length of the CDR3 is 13 residues. Written as DNA, the CDR3 is TGTGCCAGCAGTGAGAGGGGGGGCTATGAGCAGTTCTTC. Its protein is CASSERGGYEQFF.

J is TRBJ2-7 and V is TRBV5-5; no clear D gene. Germline CDR1 reads SGHKS; CDR2 reads YYEKEE (reference sequence). V lost 0 bases, J lost 3 bases, and 7 bases lay in between. The CDR3 spans 13 residues. CDR3 bases: TGTGCCAGCAGCTTGGCGGTGATCTACGAGCAGTACTTC. This sequence encodes CASSLAVIYEQYF.

The chain has TRBV19 and TRBJ2-1; perhaps TRBD1 as D (6 bases). CDR3 length: 14 amino acids. V lost 5 bases to trimming and J lost 5 bases, with 13 bases between them. Germline values: CDR1 LNHDA, CDR2 SQIVND (reference sequence). The CDR3 DNA reads as TGTGCCAGTAGTCATGGAGGACAGAACAATGAGCAGTTCTTC. Its protein is CASSHGGQNNEQFF.

This chain uses TRBV4-1 with TRBJ2-5, with 9 bases that match TRBD2. The CDR3 length is 16 residues. CDR1 MGHRA and CDR2 YSYEKL come from the germline V gene. V lost 1 base and J lost 5; bases outside the gene matches: 8. The CDR3 DNA sequence: TGCGCCAGCAGCCAAGTTAATAGCGGGAGTTGGGAGACCCAGTACTTC. Amino acids: CASSQVNSGSWETQYF.

V gene TRBV28 combines with J gene TRBJ2-5; D may be TRBD1 (6 bases). The V gene's germline CDR1 is MDHEN and CDR2 SYDVKM. Trimming took off 2 bases at V and 3 bases at J, with 10 bases between the two ends. This CDR3 region has 14 residues. The CDR3, as DNA: TGTGCCAGCAGTTTAAAGAACAGGGAAGAGACCCAGTACTTC. It specifies CASSLKNREETQYF.

The chain links TRBV10-1 to TRBJ2-7, with 9 bases fitting TRBD2. V lost 4 bases to trimming and J lost 1 base; unmatched junction nucleotides: 5. CDR3 length: 15 residues. Germline V CDR1 and CDR2: WNHNN, SYGVQD (reference sequence). CDR3 in DNA: TGCGCCAGCAGTGCTTGCCTAGCGGGGTCCTACGAGCAGTACTTC. As protein: CASSACLAGSYEQYF.

CDR3 protein: CASSPGLAGEDETQYF. The DNA for the CDR3 is TGCGCCAGCAGCCCGGGACTAGCGGGAGAAGATGAGACCCAGTACTTC. V and J are TRBV5-1 and TRBJ2-5; 14 bases line up with TRBD2. Germline lookup yields CDR1 SGHRS and CDR2 YFSETQ. V shed 4 bases and J 5 bases; nucleotides not matched to a gene: 7. The CDR3 runs to 16 residues.

The chain joins TRBV19 to TRBJ2-2; 9 nucleotides agree with TRBD2. The CDR3 consists of 15 residues. Per germline, CDR1 LNHDA and CDR2 SQIVND (reference sequence). J lost 4 bases, V lost 7 bases, and 7 bases had no gene match. CDR3 amino acids: CASTLAGAGTGELFF. CDR3 nucleotide sequence: TGTGCCAGTACTTTAGCGGGAGCAGGCACCGGGGAGCTGTTTTTT.

V usage is TRBV19 and J usage is TRBJ2-2, with 11 bases identical to TRBD2. V lost 2 bases and J lost 0; bases outside the gene matches: 11. Per germline, CDR1 LNHDA and CDR2 SQIVND (reference sequence). This CDR3 has 20 amino acids. CDR3 protein: CASSIIHASGRRPNTGELFF. DNA for the CDR3: TGTGCCAGTAGTATAATACATGCTAGCGGGAGGCGGCCGAACACCGGGGAGCTGTTTTTT.

J is TRBJ2-7 and V is TRBV5-1; D is ambiguous. The germline V gene encodes CDR1 SGHRS and CDR2 YFSETQ. The CDR3 sequence is 13 residues long. V lost 0 bases and J 3 bases, leaving 7 bases between the germline ends. Here the CDR3 reads CASSLAQNYEQYF. The CDR3 bases are TGCGCCAGCAGCTTGGCTCAGAACTACGAGCAGTACTTC.

The rearrangement joins TRBV5-4 to TRBJ2-3, with D perhaps matching TRBD2 (5 bases). Germline loops: CDR1 SGHNT, CDR2 YYREEE (reference sequence). CDR3 length: 16 amino acids. Between the trimmed V and J ends, which lost 1 base and 0 bases, there was a span of 12 bases. CDR3 DNA sequence: TGTGCCAGCAGCTTGTATGCGGGCGGTAGCACAGATACGCAGTATTTT. It encodes CASSLYAGGSTDTQYF.

The genes are TRBV6-6 and TRBJ1-1; 9 bases fit TRBD1. The CDR3 covers 14 residues. The V and J ends lost 6 bases and 4 bases, in that order; junction bases with no gene match: 6. The germline gives CDR1 MNHNY, CDR2 SVGAGI (reference sequence). CDR3 residues: CASRETGGTTEAFF. The DNA of the CDR3 is TGTGCCAGCAGAGAGACAGGGGGAACCACTGAAGCTTTCTTT.

The chain employs TRBV27 and TRBJ2-5; TRBD1 agrees at 11 bases. Trimming removed 5 bases from V and 2 bases from J; junction bases left unmatched: 4. The CDR3 loop spans 15 amino acids. Germline V CDR1 and CDR2: MNHEY, SMNVEV (reference sequence). CDR3 in DNA: TGTGCCAGCAGTCTTGGACAGGGGGCTCAAGAGACCCAGTACTTC. Translated, it gives CASSLGQGAQETQYF.

The rearrangement uses TRBV11-2 and TRBJ2-7, with a weak D call TRBD2 (6 bases). Germline V gene lookup returns CDR1 SGHAT and CDR2 FQNNGV. Trimming shortened V by 0 bases and J by 7 bases, and 16 bases separated the two germline ends. The CDR3 spans 15 residues. The CDR3 DNA sequence: TGTGCCAGCAGCTTAGATTCGGGACTCAATGGGGAGCAGTACTTC. Its translation: CASSLDSGLNGEQYF.

The CDR3 region has the DNA TGTGCCAGCAGGTCGTATCCAGGGATTAACGAAAAACTGTTTTTT. It is translated as CASRSYPGINEKLFF. J is TRBJ1-4 and V is TRBV28; D is perhaps TRBD1 (5 bases). The germline gives CDR1 MDHEN, CDR2 SYDVKM. Trimming removed 6 bases from V and 8 bases from J, with 19 bases in between. The CDR3 has 15 residues.

This clone was seen a single time. This chain links TRBV27 with TRBJ2-7, with TRBD2 matching 14 bases. There are 14 residues in the CDR3. V was clipped by 3 bases and J by 8 bases; unmatched bases: 3. Germline V CDR1 and CDR2: MNHEY, SMNVEV (reference sequence). CDR3 amino acids: CASSFGTSGSKQYF. Written as DNA, the CDR3 is TGTGCCAGCAGTTTCGGGACTAGCGGGAGCAAGCAGTACTTC.

The chain uses TRBV11-3 and TRBJ2-1; 9 bases line up with TRBD2. The ends lost 5 bases at V and 3 bases at J; junction bases unmatched: 5. Looked up from germline, CDR1 is SGHNT and CDR2 is YENEEA. CDR3 length: 15 residues. Written as DNA, the CDR3 is TGTGCCAGCAGCACCGGGACTAGCAACTACAATGAGCAGTTCTTC. This sequence encodes CASSTGTSNYNEQFF.

CDR3 coding DNA: TGTGCCAGTAGTATAGGATCGCAGGGGAACACTGAAGCTTTCTTT. The encoded protein is CASSIGSQGNTEAFF. This chain joins TRBV19 and TRBJ1-1, with D tentatively TRBD1 (5 bases). There are 15 residues in the CDR3. V was cut by 1 base and J by 1 base, with 10 bases left in between. Looked up from germline, CDR1 is LNHDA and CDR2 is SQIVND (reference sequence).